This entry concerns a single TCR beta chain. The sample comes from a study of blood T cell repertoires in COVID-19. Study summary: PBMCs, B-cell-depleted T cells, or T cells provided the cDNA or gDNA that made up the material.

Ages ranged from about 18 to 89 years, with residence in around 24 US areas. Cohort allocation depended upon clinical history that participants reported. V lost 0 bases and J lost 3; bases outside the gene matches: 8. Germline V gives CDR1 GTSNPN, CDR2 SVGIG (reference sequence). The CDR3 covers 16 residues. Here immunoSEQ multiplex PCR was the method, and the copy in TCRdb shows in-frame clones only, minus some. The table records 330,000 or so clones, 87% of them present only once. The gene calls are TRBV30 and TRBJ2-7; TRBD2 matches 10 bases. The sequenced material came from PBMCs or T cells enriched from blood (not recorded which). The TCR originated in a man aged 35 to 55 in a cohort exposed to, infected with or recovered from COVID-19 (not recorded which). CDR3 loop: CAWSVGLAEPHYEQYF. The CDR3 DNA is TGTGCCTGGAGTGTCGGACTAGCGGAGCCACACTACGAGCAGTACTTC.